The rows below give T cell receptor beta chains drawn from one sample of a study of cytomegalovirus exposure and HLA in healthy donors. Libraries were prepared by immunoSEQ multiplex PCR; TCRdb keeps only in-frame clonotypes and omits some of them. This sample has tens of thousands of clones, with about 73% found just once. Sequencing input: PBMCs. Receptors were obtained from a woman younger than 45 in good health and CMV-seronegative. Each CDR3 is given without its conserved first and last residue.

CDR3 length: 14
V gene: TRBV9
J gene: TRBJ1-1
CDR3 protein: ASSPRTGTGNTEAF

CDR3 length: 12
V gene: TRBV28
J gene: TRBJ1-5
CDR3 protein: ASRSSLSNQPQH

CDR3 length: 14
V gene: TRBV7-9
J gene: TRBJ1-1
CDR3 protein: ASSSGQGGFGTEAF

CDR3 length: 12
V gene: TRBV2
J gene: TRBJ2-7
CDR3 protein: ASTYHEGPGEQY

CDR3 length: 12
V gene: TRBV6-6
J gene: TRBJ2-7
CDR3 protein: ASTETGLGSEQY

CDR3 length: 10
V gene: TRBV7-2
J gene: TRBJ1-1
CDR3 protein: ASSFRNTEAF

CDR3 length: 15
V gene: TRBV4-1
J gene: TRBJ1-3
CDR3 protein: ASSQDTVPGLGNTIY

CDR3 length: 12
V gene: TRBV7-2
J gene: TRBJ1-5
CDR3 protein: ASSLTGGNQPQH

CDR3 length: 13
V gene: TRBV29-1
J gene: TRBJ2-3
CDR3 protein: SVTRLAVNPDTQY

CDR3 length: 11
V gene: TRBV6-4
J gene: TRBJ1-1
CDR3 protein: ASSDSANTEAF

CDR3 length: 13
V gene: TRBV5-1
J gene: TRBJ2-7
CDR3 protein: ASSSGHGSSYEQY

CDR3 length: 14
V gene: TRBV27
J gene: TRBJ2-7
CDR3 protein: ASSPPRQGVSHEQY

CDR3 length: 13
V gene: TRBV9
J gene: TRBJ2-1
CDR3 protein: ASSAPTGPYNEQF

CDR3 length: 15
V gene: TRBV7-3
J gene: TRBJ2-3
CDR3 protein: ASSLTPYSGGTDTQY

CDR3 length: 9
V gene: TRBV6-1
J gene: TRBJ2-5
CDR3 protein: ASRGGETQY

CDR3 length: 12
V gene: TRBV10-3
J gene: TRBJ1-1
CDR3 protein: AISLQGGNTEAF

CDR3 length: 12
V gene: TRBV5-1
J gene: TRBJ1-4
CDR3 protein: ASSAGQGDEKLF

CDR3 length: 13
V gene: TRBV5-6
J gene: TRBJ1-2
CDR3 protein: ASSLGARGDYGYT

CDR3 length: 14
V gene: TRBV5-1
J gene: TRBJ2-7
CDR3 protein: ASSFGVGTVSYEQY

CDR3 length: 13
V gene: TRBV4-2
J gene: TRBJ2-1
CDR3 protein: ASSQSTSGRNEQF

CDR3 length: 9
V gene: TRBV2
J gene: TRBJ2-7
CDR3 protein: ASKGKGEQY

CDR3 length: 12
V gene: TRBV15
J gene: TRBJ1-5
CDR3 protein: ATSRDRSNQPQH

CDR3 length: 11
V gene: TRBV15
J gene: TRBJ1-1
CDR3 protein: ATSRRANTEAF

CDR3 length: 12
V gene: TRBV14
J gene: TRBJ1-1
CDR3 protein: ASSQGGGNTEAF

CDR3 length: 13
V gene: TRBV2
J gene: TRBJ1-5
CDR3 protein: ASSESSAGNQPQH

CDR3 length: 12
V gene: TRBV29-1
J gene: TRBJ2-1
CDR3 protein: SVEQGLGRYEQF

CDR3 length: 9
V gene: TRBV19
J gene: TRBJ1-4
CDR3 protein: ASSIGEKLF

CDR3 length: 12
V gene: TRBV7-2
J gene: TRBJ1-3
CDR3 protein: ASSFGGARNTIY

CDR3 length: 13
V gene: TRBV11-2
J gene: TRBJ2-3
CDR3 protein: ASSSQRGGVDTQY

CDR3 length: 13
V gene: TRBV5-6
J gene: TRBJ1-2
CDR3 protein: ASSLGGDTDYGYT

CDR3 length: 13
V gene: TRBV10-1
J gene: TRBJ2-5
CDR3 protein: ASSELAGGKETQY

CDR3 length: 13
V gene: TRBV25-1
J gene: TRBJ1-3
CDR3 protein: ASSGGTGAGNTIY

CDR3 length: 9
V gene: TRBV29-1
J gene: TRBJ2-2
CDR3 protein: SVGGAGELF

CDR3 length: 14
V gene: TRBV5-8
J gene: TRBJ1-4
CDR3 protein: ASSSERVELNEKLF

CDR3 length: 11
V gene: TRBV9
J gene: TRBJ1-2
CDR3 protein: ASSADRYYGYT

CDR3 length: 13
V gene: TRBV19
J gene: TRBJ2-7
CDR3 protein: ATQRNRDRPHEQY

CDR3 length: 12
V gene: TRBV19
J gene: TRBJ1-1
CDR3 protein: ASRAAGGYTEAF

CDR3 length: 13
V gene: TRBV7-3
J gene: TRBJ1-2
CDR3 protein: ASSPGGPENYGYT

CDR3 length: 12
V gene: TRBV5-1
J gene: TRBJ1-2
CDR3 protein: ASSVTGMHYGYT

CDR3 length: 13
V gene: TRBV5-1
J gene: TRBJ1-2
CDR3 protein: ASSLAAGEFYGYT